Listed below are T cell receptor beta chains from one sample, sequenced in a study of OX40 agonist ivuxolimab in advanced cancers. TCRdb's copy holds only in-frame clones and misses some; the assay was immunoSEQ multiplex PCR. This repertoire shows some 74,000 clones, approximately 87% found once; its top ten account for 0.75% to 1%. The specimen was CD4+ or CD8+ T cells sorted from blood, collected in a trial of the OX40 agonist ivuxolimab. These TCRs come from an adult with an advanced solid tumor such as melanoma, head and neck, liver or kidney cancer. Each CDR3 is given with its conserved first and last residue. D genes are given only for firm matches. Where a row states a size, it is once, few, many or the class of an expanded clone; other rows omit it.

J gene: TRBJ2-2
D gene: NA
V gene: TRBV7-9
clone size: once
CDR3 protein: CASSSQHVTGELFF
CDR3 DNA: TGTGCCAGCAGTTCCCAACACGTCACCGGGGAGCTGTTTTTT

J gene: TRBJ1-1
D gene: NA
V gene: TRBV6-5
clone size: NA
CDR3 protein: CASSYRGGAFF
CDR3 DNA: TGTGCCAGCAGTTACCGGGGAGGGGCTTTCTTT

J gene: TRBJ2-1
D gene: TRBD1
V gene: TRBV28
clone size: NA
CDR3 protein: CASSASGTGASEQFF
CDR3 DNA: TGTGCCAGCAGTGCCTCCGGGACAGGGGCCAGTGAGCAGTTCTTC

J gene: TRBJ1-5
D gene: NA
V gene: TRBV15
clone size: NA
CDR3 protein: CATSRVRLGGQPQHF
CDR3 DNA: TGTGCCACCAGCAGAGTAAGATTAGGGGGACAGCCCCAGCATTTT

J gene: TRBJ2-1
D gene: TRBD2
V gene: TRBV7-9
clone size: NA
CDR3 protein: CASSLAGTRSYNEQFF
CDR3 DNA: TGTGCCAGCAGCTTAGCTGGGACTAGATCCTACAATGAGCAGTTCTTC

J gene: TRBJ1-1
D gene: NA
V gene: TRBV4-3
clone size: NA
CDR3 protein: CASSQEVGKGAFF
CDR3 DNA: TGCGCCAGCAGCCAAGAGGTGGGGAAAGGAGCTTTCTTT

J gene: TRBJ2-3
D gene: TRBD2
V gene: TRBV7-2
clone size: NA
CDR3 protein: CASSLDGGRDDTQYF
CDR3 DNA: TGTGCCAGCAGCTTAGATGGCGGGAGGGATGATACGCAGTATTTT

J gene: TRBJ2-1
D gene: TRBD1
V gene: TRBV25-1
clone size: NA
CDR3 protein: CASTRRGQGLGEQFF
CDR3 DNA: TGTGCCAGCACTCGCCGTGGACAGGGGTTAGGTGAGCAGTTCTTC

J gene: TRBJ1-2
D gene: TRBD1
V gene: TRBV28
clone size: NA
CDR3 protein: CASSSITGGRGNYGYTF
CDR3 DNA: TGTGCCAGCAGTTCCATAACAGGGGGCCGGGGGAACTATGGCTACACCTTC

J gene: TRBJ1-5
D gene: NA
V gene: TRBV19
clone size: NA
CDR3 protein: CASSIGVKGPQHF
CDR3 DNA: TGTGCCAGTAGTATTGGGGTGAAGGGGCCCCAGCATTTT

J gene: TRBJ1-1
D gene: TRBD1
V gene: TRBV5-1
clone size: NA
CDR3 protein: CASSMGQKNTEAFF
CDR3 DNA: TGCGCCAGCAGCATGGGACAGAAGAACACTGAAGCTTTCTTT

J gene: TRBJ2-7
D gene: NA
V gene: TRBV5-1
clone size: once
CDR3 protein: CASSLSQGLYEQYF
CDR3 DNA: TGCGCCAGCAGCTTATCGCAGGGGCTCTACGAGCAGTACTTC

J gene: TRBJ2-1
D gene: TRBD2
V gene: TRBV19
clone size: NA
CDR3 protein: CASSLTGGTSYNEQFF
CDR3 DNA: TGTGCCAGTAGTTTGACGGGAGGAACCTCCTACAATGAGCAGTTCTTC

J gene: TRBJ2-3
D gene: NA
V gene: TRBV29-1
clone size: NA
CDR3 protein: CSVEASTDTQYF
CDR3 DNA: TGCAGCGTTGAGGCTAGCACAGATACGCAGTATTTT

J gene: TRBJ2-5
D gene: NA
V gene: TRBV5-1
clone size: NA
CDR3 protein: CASSRGAGQETQYF
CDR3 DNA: TGCGCCAGCAGCCGGGGAGCGGGACAGGAGACCCAGTACTTC

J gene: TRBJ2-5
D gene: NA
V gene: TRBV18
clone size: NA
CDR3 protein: CASSRSSQETQYF
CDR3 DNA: TGTGCCAGCTCACGGTCCTCTCAAGAGACCCAGTACTTC

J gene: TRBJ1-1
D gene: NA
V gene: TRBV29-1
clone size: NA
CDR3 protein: CSVQGGVDTEAFF
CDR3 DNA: TGCAGCGTGCAGGGAGGGGTCGACACTGAAGCTTTCTTT

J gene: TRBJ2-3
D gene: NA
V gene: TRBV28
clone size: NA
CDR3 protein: CASSEPGESTQYF
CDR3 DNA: TGTGCCAGCAGCGAACCCGGGGAGAGTACGCAGTATTTT

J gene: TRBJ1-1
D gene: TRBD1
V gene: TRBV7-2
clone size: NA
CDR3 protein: CASSSQGAGTEAFF
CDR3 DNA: TGTGCCAGCAGCTCCCAGGGGGCAGGAACTGAAGCTTTCTTT

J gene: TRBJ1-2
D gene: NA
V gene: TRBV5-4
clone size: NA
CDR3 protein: CASSVPRDQGRFSYGYTF
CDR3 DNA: TGTGCCAGCAGCGTACCCCGGGACCAAGGGCGGTTTAGCTATGGCTACACCTTC

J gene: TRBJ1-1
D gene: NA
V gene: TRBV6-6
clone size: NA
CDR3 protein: CASSYAWNTEAFF
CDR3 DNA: TGTGCCAGCAGTTACGCGTGGAACACTGAAGCTTTCTTT

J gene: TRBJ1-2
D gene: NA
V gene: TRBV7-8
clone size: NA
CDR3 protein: CASSPRRPGNYGYTF
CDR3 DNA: TGTGCCAGCAGCCCCCGGCGGCCGGGTAACTATGGCTACACCTTC

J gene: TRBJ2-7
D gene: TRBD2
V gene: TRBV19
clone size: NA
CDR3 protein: CASSTPLAGANEQYF
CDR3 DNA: TGTGCCAGTAGTACGCCACTAGCGGGAGCGAATGAGCAGTACTTC

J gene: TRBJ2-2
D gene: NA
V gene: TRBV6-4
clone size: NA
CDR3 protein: CASSALRTDPWNTGELFF
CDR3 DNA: TGTGCCAGCAGTGCCTTACGGACAGACCCGTGGAACACCGGGGAGCTGTTTTTT

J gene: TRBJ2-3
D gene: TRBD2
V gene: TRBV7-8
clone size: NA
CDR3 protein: CASSLGLATDTQYF
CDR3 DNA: TGTGCCAGCAGCTTGGGACTAGCCACAGATACGCAGTATTTT

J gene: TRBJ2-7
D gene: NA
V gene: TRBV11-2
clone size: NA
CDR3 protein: CASSLVRGGGLRSEQYF
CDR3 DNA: TGTGCCAGCAGCTTAGTGCGGGGTGGGGGCCTCCGAAGCGAGCAGTACTTC

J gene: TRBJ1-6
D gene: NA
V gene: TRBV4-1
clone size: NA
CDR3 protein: CASSPGPFTDIYNSPLHF
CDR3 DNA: TGCGCCAGCAGTCCCGGGCCGTTCACGGATATCTATAATTCACCCCTCCACTTT

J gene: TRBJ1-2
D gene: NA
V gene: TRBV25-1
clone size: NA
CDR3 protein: CASSEYVSPTRLNYGYTF
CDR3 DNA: TGTGCCAGCAGTGAATATGTCTCGCCGACCCGCCTTAACTATGGCTACACCTTC

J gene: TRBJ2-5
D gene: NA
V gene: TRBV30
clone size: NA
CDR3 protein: CAWTVQRQETQYF
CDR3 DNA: TGTGCCTGGACGGTACAGAGACAAGAGACCCAGTACTTC

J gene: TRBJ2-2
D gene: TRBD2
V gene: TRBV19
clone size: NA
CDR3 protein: CASSILAGNTGELFF
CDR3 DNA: TGTGCCAGTAGTATATTAGCGGGGAACACCGGGGAGCTGTTTTTT

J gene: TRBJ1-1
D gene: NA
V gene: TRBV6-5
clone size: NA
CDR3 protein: CASSPLGGANTEAFF
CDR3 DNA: TGTGCCAGCAGTCCCCTAGGGGGGGCTAACACTGAAGCTTTCTTT

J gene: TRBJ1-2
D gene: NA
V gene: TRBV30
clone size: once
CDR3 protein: CAWSRQDGGYTF
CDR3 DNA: TGTGCCTGGAGTCGGCAGGATGGTGGCTACACCTTC

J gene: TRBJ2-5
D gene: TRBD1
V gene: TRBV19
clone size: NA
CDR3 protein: CASSIGQGVGETQYF
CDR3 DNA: TGTGCCAGTAGTATTGGACAGGGGGTCGGGGAGACCCAGTACTTC